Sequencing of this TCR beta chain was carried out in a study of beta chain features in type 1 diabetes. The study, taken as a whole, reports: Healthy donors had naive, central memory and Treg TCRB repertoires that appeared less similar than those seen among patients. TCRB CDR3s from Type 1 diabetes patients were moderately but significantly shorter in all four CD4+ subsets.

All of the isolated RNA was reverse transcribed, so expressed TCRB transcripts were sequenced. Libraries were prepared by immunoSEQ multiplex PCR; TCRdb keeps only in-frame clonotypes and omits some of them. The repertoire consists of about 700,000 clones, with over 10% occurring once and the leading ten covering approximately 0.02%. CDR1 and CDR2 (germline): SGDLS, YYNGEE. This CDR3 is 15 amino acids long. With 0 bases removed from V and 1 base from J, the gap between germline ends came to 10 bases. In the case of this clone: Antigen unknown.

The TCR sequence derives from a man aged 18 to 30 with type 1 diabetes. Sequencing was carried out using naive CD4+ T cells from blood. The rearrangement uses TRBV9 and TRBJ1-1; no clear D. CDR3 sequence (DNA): TGTGCCAGCAGCGTAGGCCCGGCCGGGAACACTGAAGCTTTCTTT. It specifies CASSVGPAGNTEAFF.